This T cell receptor beta chain was obtained from a study of monozygotic twins with inflammatory bowel disease (dated by TCRdb to the late 2010s). For context, the study as a whole: The complete study included about 30 monozygotic twin pairs: 19 IBD-discordant Danish pairs and nine German pairs, of which four were IBD-concordant and five were IBD-discordant. The search for disease-associated traits relied mainly on comparing IBD patients with their genetically identical healthy co-twins within discordant pairs. Each individual had, on average, about 151 000 unique TCRalpha sequences and 181 000 unique TCRbeta sequences available for analysis. What the study reported, not specific to this receptor: No difference in repertoire similarity was observed between concordant and discordant twins, possibly owing to limited statistical power. No single strong signal or clonotype linked to IBD turned up in the results, so the idea that one exists was not supported. Differing immunosuppressive treatments among patients may have added background noise and inter-individual variability to the repertoires. Measured by the inverse Simpson index, TCRbeta repertoire diversity was lower in IBD patients than in their healthy co-twins. The analysis was unable to tell apart different T cell subtypes. IBD patients shared fewer clonotypes with other individuals than healthy twins did, most markedly in patients showing signs of disease activity.

About this clonotype itself: What this receptor recognizes is not known.

From each donor, a roughly 2.5 ml peripheral blood sample was collected into PAXgene tubes and stored at -80 degrees C. Without any T cell sorting, total RNA was extracted from whole blood using the PAXgene blood miRNA kit on an automated QIAcube. Peripheral blood from monozygotic twin pairs who were concordant or discordant for inflammatory bowel disease underwent deep TCRalpha and TCRbeta repertoire profiling using unique molecular barcoding. Smoking habits were recorded for all twin pairs, and each individual was classified as a current, former or never smoker. Library preparation employed 5' RACE. Each TCR library was prepared from around 3,200 ng of total RNA. For each sample, cDNA synthesis with SMARTScribe reverse transcriptase was split into eight separate reactions. During cDNA synthesis, template switching was used to introduce unique molecular identifiers that contained a 6-nucleotide sample barcode. Two nested PCRs of approximately 16 and 10 cycles amplified the TCRalpha and TCRbeta cDNA, and bead purification followed each PCR. Before amplification, the cDNA was treated with uracil DNA-glycosylase and purified using the QIAquick PCR purification kit. The second PCR was the step at which Illumina TruSeq-compatible adapters and sample-specific barcodes were added. Library quality and concentration were checked on TapeStation and Qubit, and libraries were pooled at roughly 5.1 ng each. Sequencing of pooled libraries was carried out on an Illumina HiSeq2500 single-index Rapid Run using 2 x 100 bp reads and custom sequencing primers. In the original analysis: MiGEC version 1.2.6 was used for UMI-based consensus assembly to correct PCR and sequencing errors. MiXCR version 2.1.1 handled V(D)J alignment, clonotype assembly and CDR3 extraction. To normalise gene usage, clonotype sharing and MAIT/NKT TCR abundance, the top 1000, 10 000 and 20 000 clonotypes in each sample were analysed. After downsampling to 27 000 UMIs, diversity was calculated as the inverse Simpson index using the vegan R package. Paired Mann-Whitney U tests were applied to discordant twin pairs, with Benjamini-Hochberg correction for multiple testing. TCRdb reprocessed the reads, reporting each CDR3 protein sequence once and no DNA. The V and J calls reflect TCRdb's pipeline rather than the authors' work. This sample's table lists about 160,000 distinct CDR3 sequences. The ten most abundant clones make up just under 7.5% of the sample.

The CDR3 holds 15 amino acids from the cysteine to the phenylalanine. A DNA sequence was not provided. CDR1 and CDR2, looked up from the germline V gene, are SGDLS and YYNGEE. Source material: blood. The chain employs TRBV9 and TRBJ2-3; TCRdb outputs TRBD2, but without DNA this stays unchecked. The clonotype was recovered from a human donor with ulcerative colitis or Crohn's disease, or a healthy co-twin of an affected twin (not recorded which). CDR3 reads: CASSGRSGSTDTQYF.